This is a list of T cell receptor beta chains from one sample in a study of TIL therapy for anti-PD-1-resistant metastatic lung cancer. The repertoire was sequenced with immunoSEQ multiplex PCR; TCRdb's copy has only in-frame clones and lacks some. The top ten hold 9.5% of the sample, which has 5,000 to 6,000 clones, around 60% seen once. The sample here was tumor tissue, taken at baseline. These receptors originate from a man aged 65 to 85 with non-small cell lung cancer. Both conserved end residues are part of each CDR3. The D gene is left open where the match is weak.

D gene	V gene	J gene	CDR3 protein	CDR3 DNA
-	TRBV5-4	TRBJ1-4	CASSLDSLNEKLFF	TGTGCCAGCAGCTTAGACAGTCTTAATGAAAAACTGTTTTTT
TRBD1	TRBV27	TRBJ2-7	CASRVTQGNEQYF	TGTGCCAGCAGAGTGACACAGGGGAACGAGCAGTACTTC
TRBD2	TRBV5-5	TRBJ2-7	CASSLGWGGTYEQYF	TGTGCCAGCAGCTTGGGTTGGGGAGGGACCTACGAGCAGTACTTC
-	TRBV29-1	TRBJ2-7	CSVEETASYEQYF	TGCAGCGTTGAAGAGACTGCATCCTACGAGCAGTACTTC
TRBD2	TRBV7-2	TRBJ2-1	CASSPQTSPARVGEQFF	TGTGCCAGCAGCCCTCAGACTAGCCCAGCGAGGGTCGGTGAGCAGTTCTTC
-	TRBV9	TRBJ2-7	CASSPSMSYEQYF	TGTGCCAGCAGCCCTTCGATGAGCTACGAGCAGTACTTC
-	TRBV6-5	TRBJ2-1	CASGLRGNEQFF	TGTGCCAGCGGTCTTCGCGGGAATGAGCAGTTCTTC
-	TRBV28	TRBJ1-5	CASSFPDGDNQPQHF	TGTGCCAGCAGTTTCCCCGACGGAGACAATCAGCCCCAGCATTTT
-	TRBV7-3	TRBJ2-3	CASSPDLGSGTDTQYF	TGTGCCAGCAGCCCAGATTTGGGGTCGGGAACAGATACGCAGTATTTT
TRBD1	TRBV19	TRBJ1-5	CASRFWDRANQPQHF	TGTGCCAGTAGATTTTGGGACAGGGCTAACCAGCCCCAGCATTTT
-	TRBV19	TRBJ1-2	CATQYGWEGGYTF	TGTGCCACCCAGTATGGCTGGGAGGGCGGCTACACCTTC
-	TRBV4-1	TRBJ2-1	CASSQATGLYNEQFF	TGCGCCAGCAGCCAAGCGACAGGTTTGTACAATGAGCAGTTCTTC
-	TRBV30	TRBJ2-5	CAWKGKSRGQETQYF	TGTGCCTGGAAGGGAAAGTCACGAGGTCAAGAGACCCAGTACTTC
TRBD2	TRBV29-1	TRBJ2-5	CSPDLRENWKTQYF	TGCAGCCCGGATCTGCGGGAGAACTGGAAGACCCAGTACTTC
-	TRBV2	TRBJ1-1	CASSENWGTEAFF	TGTGCCAGCAGTGAGAATTGGGGGACTGAAGCTTTCTTT
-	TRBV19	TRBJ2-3	CASAFIGADTQYF	TGTGCCAGTGCCTTTATTGGGGCAGATACGCAGTATTTT